Shown below are 17 T cell receptor beta chains from a single sample sequenced in a study of vaccination effects on CD4 cells after COVID-19. Antigen-specific CD4+ T cells were expanded with viral peptide pools in the ViraFEST assay before sequencing. Following culture for more than 9 days, CD4+ T cells were isolated. Infection dated between March and December 2020, before the Alpha, Beta and Delta variants reached the United States. These TCRs' antigens remain unknown. The assay was immunoSEQ multiplex PCR, and TCRdb's table has in-frame clones only and misses some. The sample has some 40,000 clones, around 69% seen once; the top ten hold 17%. The sequencing here drew on CD4+ T cells from PBMCs cultured with HCoV-NL63 spike peptides, taken before COVID-19 vaccination. The receptors stem from a human donor who had a prior SARS-CoV-2 infection.

The CDR3 region has the DNA TGTGCCAGCAGTGGGGTGAGCGCTTTGAACACCGGGGAGCTGTTTTTT. It specifies CASSGVSALNTGELFF. The chain couples TRBV6-1 to TRBJ2-2; no definite D call. CDR1 and CDR2 (germline): MNHNS, SASEGT. Trimming took 4 bases from V and 1 from J, leaving 13 bases between them. The length of the CDR3 is 16 residues.

This sequence joins TRBV21-1 and TRBJ2-5; TRBD1 reflects the table's D call only, with no check against the DNA. TRBV21-1 represents a pseudogene. This CDR3 comprises 12 residues. CDR3 in amino acids: CASSRQQETQYF. Written as DNA, the CDR3 is TGTGCCAGCAGTAGACAGCAAGAGACCCAGTACTTC.

The chain links TRBV30 to TRBJ2-5; 8 bases are a match to TRBD2. V lost 2 bases and J lost 4; bases outside the gene matches: 0. CDR1 and CDR2 (germline): GTSNPN, SVGIG (reference sequence). CDR3 length: 12 residues. The CDR3 reads CAWSLAGETQYF. CDR3 in DNA: TGTGCCTGGAGTCTAGCGGGAGAGACCCAGTACTTC.

The rearrangement joins TRBV5-1 to TRBJ1-1, with D tentatively TRBD1 (5 bases). Germline assignment: CDR1 SGHRS and CDR2 YFSETQ. The V end was cut by 1 base, the J end by 1 base, with 11 bases between. The CDR3 runs 15 residues. Here the CDR3 reads CASSLYYRPNTEAFF. The CDR3, as DNA: TGCGCCAGCAGCTTGTATTACAGGCCGAACACTGAAGCTTTCTTT.

The chain carries TRBV4-1 and TRBJ2-5, with a possible D match to TRBD2 (5 bases). The CDR3 is 15 amino acids. CDR1 and CDR2 from the germline V gene are MGHRA and YSYEKL. Trimming left V 1 base short and J 7 bases short, with 16 bases between. CDR3 in amino acids: CASSQGTGLRGTQYF. CDR3 bases: TGCGCCAGCAGCCAAGGAACTGGGTTACGGGGGACCCAGTACTTC.

The chain is built from TRBV2 and TRBJ2-3; weak D call: TRBD1 (5 bases). CDR3 size: 14 residues. Trimming shortened V by 3 bases and J by 3 bases, and 10 bases separated the two germline ends. The germline V gene encodes CDR1 SNHLY and CDR2 FYNNEI. CDR3 DNA sequence: TGTGCCAGCAGTGACAGGGTTGGTACAGATACGCAGTATTTT. Amino acids: CASSDRVGTDTQYF.

The chain joins TRBV7-8 to TRBJ2-7; TRBD1 aligns across 8 bases. The V gene's germline CDR1 is SGHVS and CDR2 FQNEAQ. CDR3 length equals 15 residues. V was clipped by 5 bases and J by 0 bases; unmatched bases: 6. CDR3 nucleotides: TGTGCCAGCAGCCAAGGACAGGGCCTCTCCTACGAGCAGTACTTC. This translates into CASSQGQGLSYEQYF.

This clone came up a few times. Written as DNA, the CDR3 is TGTGCCAGCAGTTCGCCGGGACAGGGTCTTTGGGGCTACACCTTC. Amino acids: CASSSPGQGLWGYTF. The chain recombines TRBV2 with TRBJ1-2; the match to TRBD1 covers 9 bases. Trimming cost V 5 bases and J 8 bases; bases outside gene matches: 12. Per germline, CDR1 SNHLY and CDR2 FYNNEI. The CDR3 is 15 residues long.

This clone appeared many times. The chain is built from TRBV5-1 and TRBJ2-5; TRBD2 aligns across 9 bases. Germline CDR1 is SGHRS and CDR2 is YFSETQ. This CDR3 comprises 15 residues. Trimming cost V 4 bases and J 2 bases; bases outside gene matches: 6. CDR3 region: CASSLSSGTQETQYF. CDR3 nucleotide sequence: TGCGCCAGCAGCCTGTCTAGCGGGACTCAAGAGACCCAGTACTTC.

The V gene is TRBV6-6, the J gene TRBJ2-1; 11 bases map to TRBD2. Losses at the gene ends were 6 bases for V and 7 bases for J; bases not matched to a gene: 8. CDR3 length equals 15 residues. CDR1 and CDR2 from the germline V gene are MNHNY and SVGAGI (reference sequence). CDR3 sequence reads: CASSLSGGAGNEQFF. CDR3 coding DNA: TGTGCCAGCAGCCTTAGCGGGGGGGCCGGGAATGAGCAGTTCTTC.

This clone was detected only a few times. This chain joins TRBV5-1 and TRBJ1-1; D gene ambiguous. There are 16 residues in the CDR3. V lost 0 bases and J lost 3, with 15 bases in between. Looked up from germline, CDR1 is SGHRS and CDR2 is YFSETQ. CDR3 protein: CASSLVGGSFDTEAFF. CDR3 bases: TGCGCCAGCAGCTTGGTAGGCGGCTCCTTTGACACTGAAGCTTTCTTT.

This clone came up a few times. The genes are TRBV6-6 and TRBJ2-1, with D unclear. V lost 0 bases, J lost 9 bases, and 6 bases lay in between. Germline V gene lookup returns CDR1 MNHNY and CDR2 SVGAGI (reference sequence). CDR3 length: 12 residues. The CDR3 DNA follows: TGTGCCAGCAGTTACTCCCCTCCTGAGCAGTTCTTC. It specifies CASSYSPPEQFF.

The genes are TRBV5-4 and TRBJ2-3, with 9 bases aligning to TRBD1. The CDR3 length is 18 residues. The V and J ends lost 0 bases and 4 bases, in that order; junction bases with no gene match: 12. Germline CDR1 reads SGHNT; CDR2 reads YYREEE (reference sequence). CDR3 protein: CASSLGTTDRGRSDTQYF. Written as DNA, the CDR3 is TGTGCCAGCAGCTTGGGGACCACGGACAGGGGAAGGTCAGATACGCAGTATTTT. Full variable domain (remainder filled in from reference TRBV5-4 and TRBJ2-3): ETGVTQSPTHLIKTRGQQVTLRCSSQSGHNTVSWYQQALGQGPQFIFQYYREEENGRGNFPPRFSGLQFPNYSSELNVNALELDDSALYLCASSLGTTDRGRSDTQYFGPGTRLTVL.

The chain joins TRBV7-3 to TRBJ2-6; 10 nucleotides align to TRBD2. The CDR3 runs to 18 residues. V lost 4 bases to trimming and J lost 0 bases; unmatched junction nucleotides: 6. Germline V gives CDR1 SGHTA, CDR2 FQGTGA. The CDR3 region is CASSSRTSGGSGANVLTF. CDR3 sequence (DNA): TGTGCCAGCAGCTCCCGGACTAGCGGAGGCTCTGGGGCCAACGTCCTGACTTTC.

This sequence joins TRBV11-3 and TRBJ2-3, with 8 bases that match TRBD1. Germline V lookup: CDR1 SGHNT, CDR2 YENEEA. V was pared by 8 bases and J by 2 bases, with 6 bases of the junction left unmatched. This CDR3 is 14 amino acids long. The CDR3, as DNA: TGTGCCAGCTCCGGACAGGGCACCACAGATACGCAGTATTTT. It encodes CASSGQGTTDTQYF.

CDR3: CASSLESTGRGYVEKLFF. The CDR3 DNA is TGTGCCAGCAGCTTAGAGTCTACAGGGAGAGGCTACGTCGAAAAACTGTTTTTT. This rearrangement joins TRBV7-2 to TRBJ1-4; tentative D call: TRBD1 (6 bases). Trimming took 1 base from V and 8 from J, leaving 23 bases between them. The CDR3 runs to 18 residues. Per germline, CDR1 SGHTA and CDR2 FQGNSA. The full variable domain, its missing parts supplied by reference TRBV7-2 and TRBJ1-4, is GAGVSQSPSNKVTEKGKDVELRCDPISGHTALYWYRQSLGQGLEFLIYFQGNSAPDKSGLPSDRFSAERTGGSVSTLTIQRTQQEDSAVYLCASSLESTGRGYVEKLFFGSGTQLSVL.

The chain links TRBV5-1 to TRBJ1-2; 11 bases match TRBD1. The trim removed 0 bases at V and 4 bases at J, leaving 2 bases unmatched. This CDR3 has 15 amino acids. Per germline, CDR1 SGHRS and CDR2 YFSETQ. CDR3 residues: CASSLGTGGAYGYTF. CDR3 DNA sequence: TGCGCCAGCAGCTTGGGGACAGGGGGCGCCTATGGCTACACCTTC. The variable domain in full, with the rest retrieved from reference TRBV5-1 and TRBJ1-2, is KAGVTQTPRYLIKTRGQQVTLSCSPISGHRSVSWYQQTPGQGLQFLFEYFSETQRNKGNFPGRFSGRQFSNSRSEMNVSTLELGDSALYLCASSLGTGGAYGYTFGSGTRLTVV.